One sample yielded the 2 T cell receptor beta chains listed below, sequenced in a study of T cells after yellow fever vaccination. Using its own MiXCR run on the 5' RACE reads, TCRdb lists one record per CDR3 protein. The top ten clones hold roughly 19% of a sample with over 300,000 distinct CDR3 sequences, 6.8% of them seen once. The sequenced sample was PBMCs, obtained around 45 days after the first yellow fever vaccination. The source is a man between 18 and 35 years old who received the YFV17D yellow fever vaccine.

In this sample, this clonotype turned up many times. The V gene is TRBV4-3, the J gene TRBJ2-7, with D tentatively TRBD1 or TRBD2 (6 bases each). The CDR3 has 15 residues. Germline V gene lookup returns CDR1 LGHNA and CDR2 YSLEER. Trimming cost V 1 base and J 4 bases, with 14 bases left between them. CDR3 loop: CASSQGVGGPYEQYF. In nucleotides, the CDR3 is TGCGCCAGCAGCCAAGGAGTCGGGGGCCCATACGAGCAGTACTTC.

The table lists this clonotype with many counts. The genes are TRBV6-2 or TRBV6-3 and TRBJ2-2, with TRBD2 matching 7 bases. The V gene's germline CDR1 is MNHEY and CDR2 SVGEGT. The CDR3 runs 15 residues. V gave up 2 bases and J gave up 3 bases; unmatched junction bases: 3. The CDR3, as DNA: TGTGCCAGCAGTTACCGGGGAGGGGACACCGGGGAGCTGTTTTTT. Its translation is CASSYRGGDTGELFF.